This T cell receptor beta chain was sequenced during a study of shared clonotypes between healthy human individuals. On the study more broadly: The cohort had two women and a few men, ages 18 to 49. Three plates each covered CD4 naive and memory; CD8 naive two, CD8 memory one.

When replicate PCRs were run on sorted subsets, they used 200 ng DNA, approximately 33,000 T cell genomes. The data were produced by immunoSEQ multiplex PCR, yet TCRdb's version contains in-frame clones alone and is incomplete. The sample includes 600,000 to 700,000 clones, around 73% of them seen just once. Trimming removed 4 bases at V and 8 bases at J, with 18 bases between. CDR1 SGDLS and CDR2 YYNGEE come from the germline V gene. The CDR3 loop spans 14 amino acids. This clonotype was obtained from a young woman in good health. This rearrangement joins TRBV9 to TRBJ1-2; the D gene is possibly TRBD1 (5 bases). Specimen: memory CD4+ T cells sorted from blood. Subset indicated: CD45RA-negative fraction. In DNA form, the CDR3 reads TGTGCCAGCAGCCCAACGGGGGGAGCGGGGGGCTACACCTTC. Protein sequence: CASSPTGGAGGYTF.